The source of this T cell receptor (beta chain) is a study of blood T cell repertoires in COVID-19. Background on the study: Sites across the United States, Italy and Spain contributed samples from acute and convalescent COVID-19. T cells, B-cell-depleted T cells, or PBMCs supplied cDNA or gDNA.

Original analysis: Reference gene primer amplification in the assay estimated nucleated cell counts. The assay was immunoSEQ multiplex PCR, and TCRdb's table has in-frame clones only and misses some. Clone size and the V and J calls come from that table; the DNA yielded D and trimming. The table has roughly 86,000 clones, around 80% seen once. The CDR3 has 14 amino acids. Trimming took off 1 base at V and 5 bases at J, with 9 bases between the two ends. Germline lookup yields CDR1 SGHTA and CDR2 FQGNSA. This sequence joins TRBV7-2 and TRBJ1-5; maybe TRBD1 (5 bases). Input material: peripheral blood. The clonotype was recovered from a man aged 50-60 years who had recovered from COVID-19. This CDR3 reads CASSLEGLHQPQHF. The CDR3 DNA sequence: TGTGCCAGCAGCTTAGAGGGACTCCATCAGCCCCAGCATTTT.